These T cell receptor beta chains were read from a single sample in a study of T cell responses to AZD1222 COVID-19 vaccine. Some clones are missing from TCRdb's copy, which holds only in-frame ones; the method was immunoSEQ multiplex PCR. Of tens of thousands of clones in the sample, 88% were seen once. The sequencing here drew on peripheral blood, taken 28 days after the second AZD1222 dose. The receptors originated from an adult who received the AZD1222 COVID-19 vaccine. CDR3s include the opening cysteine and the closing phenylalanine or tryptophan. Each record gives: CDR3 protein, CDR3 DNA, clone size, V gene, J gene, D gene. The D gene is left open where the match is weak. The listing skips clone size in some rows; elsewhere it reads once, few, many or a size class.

CDR3 protein: CASSMRGINTEAFF
CDR3 DNA: TGTGCCAGCAGTATGAGGGGAATAAACACTGAAGCTTTCTTT
clone size: -
V gene: TRBV27
J gene: TRBJ1-1
D gene: -

CDR3 protein: CATSDSGKGMQYF
CDR3 DNA: TGTGCCACCAGTGATTCCGGGAAAGGGATGCAGTATTTT
clone size: -
V gene: TRBV24-1
J gene: TRBJ2-3
D gene: -

CDR3 protein: CASSGRWGGYTF
CDR3 DNA: TGTGCCAGCAGTGGGCGGTGGGGTGGCTACACCTTC
clone size: -
V gene: TRBV12-3/TRBV12-4
J gene: TRBJ1-2
D gene: -

CDR3 protein: CATSNTFSRERSYGYTF
CDR3 DNA: TGTGCCACCAGCAACACCTTTTCCAGGGAAAGGTCCTATGGCTACACCTTC
clone size: once
V gene: TRBV15
J gene: TRBJ1-2
D gene: -

CDR3 protein: CASGTTNTEAFF
CDR3 DNA: TGTGCCAGCGGGACAACAAACACTGAAGCTTTCTTT
clone size: -
V gene: TRBV19
J gene: TRBJ1-1
D gene: -

CDR3 protein: CASRDSMNTEAFF
CDR3 DNA: TGTGCCAGCCGGGACAGCATGAACACTGAAGCTTTCTTT
clone size: -
V gene: TRBV6-5
J gene: TRBJ1-1
D gene: TRBD1

CDR3 protein: CASSLEAVQETQYF
CDR3 DNA: TGCGCCAGCAGCTTGGAGGCAGTCCAAGAGACCCAGTACTTC
clone size: -
V gene: TRBV5-1
J gene: TRBJ2-5
D gene: -

CDR3 protein: CASTPGRGSYNSPLHF
CDR3 DNA: TGTGCCTCGACGCCGGGACGGGGGTCCTATAATTCACCCCTCCACTTT
clone size: -
V gene: TRBV25-1
J gene: TRBJ1-6
D gene: -

CDR3 protein: CASSPITGTSGGTDTQYF
CDR3 DNA: TGTGCCAGCAGCCCGATCACCGGGACTAGCGGGGGCACAGATACGCAGTATTTT
clone size: once
V gene: TRBV11-2
J gene: TRBJ2-3
D gene: TRBD2

CDR3 protein: CASSRLALATDTQYF
CDR3 DNA: TGTGCCAGCAGTAGACTAGCCCTGGCGACGGATACGCAGTATTTT
clone size: few
V gene: TRBV6-5
J gene: TRBJ2-3
D gene: TRBD2

CDR3 protein: CASSFWGYGERNTEAFF
CDR3 DNA: TGTGCCAGCAGCTTCTGGGGGTACGGGGAGAGGAACACTGAAGCTTTCTTT
clone size: -
V gene: TRBV11-2
J gene: TRBJ1-1
D gene: -

CDR3 protein: CASSAGAEDTQYF
CDR3 DNA: TGTGCCAGCAGTGCGGGGGCCGAAGATACGCAGTATTTT
clone size: -
V gene: TRBV6-4
J gene: TRBJ2-3
D gene: -

CDR3 protein: CASSPPGGKWTDTQYF
CDR3 DNA: TGTGCCAGCAGTCCACCCGGGGGGAAATGGACAGATACGCAGTATTTT
clone size: -
V gene: TRBV7-9
J gene: TRBJ2-3
D gene: TRBD2

CDR3 protein: CASSVGTGTGRYEQYF
CDR3 DNA: TGTGCCAGCAGCGTAGGCACCGGGACAGGGCGCTACGAGCAGTACTTC
clone size: -
V gene: TRBV9
J gene: TRBJ2-7
D gene: TRBD1

CDR3 protein: CASSRRGVGTDTQYF
CDR3 DNA: TGTGCCAGCAGCCGTCGGGGGGTCGGCACAGATACGCAGTATTTT
clone size: -
V gene: TRBV5-6
J gene: TRBJ2-3
D gene: TRBD2

CDR3 protein: CASSWAGTSRDTQYF
CDR3 DNA: TGTGCCAGTAGTTGGGCCGGGACTAGCAGGGATACGCAGTATTTT
clone size: -
V gene: TRBV19
J gene: TRBJ2-3
D gene: TRBD2

CDR3 protein: CATSEPAGIETQYF
CDR3 DNA: TGTGCCACCAGTGAACCCGCAGGGATAGAGACCCAGTACTTC
clone size: once
V gene: TRBV24-1
J gene: TRBJ2-5
D gene: -

CDR3 protein: CASSVEGGRQGVHEQYF
CDR3 DNA: TGTGCCAGCAGCGTAGAGGGGGGGCGACAGGGTGTACACGAGCAGTACTTC
clone size: -
V gene: TRBV9
J gene: TRBJ2-7
D gene: -

CDR3 protein: CASSPQLGLTDTQYF
CDR3 DNA: TGTGCCAGCAGCCCCCAGCTGGGGCTCACAGATACGCAGTATTTT
clone size: -
V gene: TRBV7-2
J gene: TRBJ2-3
D gene: -

CDR3 protein: CASKALYNEQFF
CDR3 DNA: TGTGCCAGCAAGGCCCTCTACAATGAGCAGTTCTTC
clone size: -
V gene: TRBV2
J gene: TRBJ2-1
D gene: -

CDR3 protein: CASSQNTVDYGYTF
CDR3 DNA: TGCGCCAGCAGCCAAAATACAGTAGACTATGGCTACACCTTC
clone size: -
V gene: TRBV4-3
J gene: TRBJ1-2
D gene: -

CDR3 protein: CASSPPPGPQETQYF
CDR3 DNA: TGTGCCAGCTCACCACCTCCAGGGCCCCAAGAGACCCAGTACTTC
clone size: -
V gene: TRBV18
J gene: TRBJ2-5
D gene: -

CDR3 protein: CASNYRDSGYGNQPQHF
CDR3 DNA: TGTGCCAGTAACTACCGGGACAGCGGGTATGGCAATCAGCCCCAGCATTTT
clone size: -
V gene: TRBV19
J gene: TRBJ1-5
D gene: TRBD1

CDR3 protein: CASSRGGTGGAYGYTF
CDR3 DNA: TGTGCCAGCAGCCGTGGGGGGACAGGGGGCGCCTATGGCTACACCTTC
clone size: -
V gene: TRBV7-2
J gene: TRBJ1-2
D gene: TRBD1

CDR3 protein: CASSVGDRGYGYTF
CDR3 DNA: TGTGCCAGCAGTGTGGGAGACAGGGGCTATGGCTACACCTTC
clone size: -
V gene: TRBV2
J gene: TRBJ1-2
D gene: TRBD1

CDR3 protein: CASSFISGREQFF
CDR3 DNA: TGTGCCAGCAGCTTTATTAGCGGGAGGGAGCAGTTCTTC
clone size: -
V gene: TRBV11-3
J gene: TRBJ2-1
D gene: TRBD2

CDR3 protein: CASSLVGQGQPQHF
CDR3 DNA: TGCGCCAGCAGCTTGGTAGGACAAGGCCAGCCCCAGCATTTT
clone size: -
V gene: TRBV5-1
J gene: TRBJ1-5
D gene: -

CDR3 protein: CASSLNPSLRGLAGGQRGDEQFF
CDR3 DNA: TGTGCCAGCAGCTTAAACCCATCACTGCGGGGACTAGCGGGAGGGCAAAGGGGTGATGAGCAGTTCTTC
clone size: -
V gene: TRBV7-3
J gene: TRBJ2-1
D gene: TRBD2

CDR3 protein: CASSRTRGSSTDTQYF
CDR3 DNA: TGTGCCAGTAGTAGGACGAGGGGTTCTAGCACAGATACGCAGTATTTT
clone size: -
V gene: TRBV19
J gene: TRBJ2-3
D gene: -

CDR3 protein: CASSLVGTDATNEKLFF
CDR3 DNA: TGTGCCAGCAGCTTAGTCGGGACGGACGCAACTAATGAAAAACTGTTTTTT
clone size: once
V gene: TRBV7-2
J gene: TRBJ1-4
D gene: -

CDR3 protein: CAWSRGRNEKLFF
CDR3 DNA: TGTGCCTGGAGCCGGGGCAGGAATGAAAAACTGTTTTTT
clone size: -
V gene: TRBV30
J gene: TRBJ1-4
D gene: -

CDR3 protein: CASSLARTDLNYGYTF
CDR3 DNA: TGCGCCAGCAGCTTGGCCCGAACAGACCTCAACTATGGCTACACCTTC
clone size: -
V gene: TRBV5-1
J gene: TRBJ1-2
D gene: -

CDR3 protein: CASSLTWTGDTQYF
CDR3 DNA: TGTGCCAGCAGCCTCACATGGACGGGAGATACGCAGTATTTT
clone size: -
V gene: TRBV6-5
J gene: TRBJ2-3
D gene: -

CDR3 protein: CASSEAGTGAYEQYF
CDR3 DNA: TGTGCCAGCAGCGAGGCCGGGACAGGGGCCTACGAGCAGTACTTC
clone size: -
V gene: TRBV5-5
J gene: TRBJ2-7
D gene: TRBD1

CDR3 protein: CASSLTGGDTEAFF
CDR3 DNA: TGTGCCAGCAGTTTAACCGGGGGTGACACTGAAGCTTTCTTT
clone size: -
V gene: TRBV28
J gene: TRBJ1-1
D gene: -

CDR3 protein: CASSGLSSYNEQFF
CDR3 DNA: TGTGCCAGCAGTGGACTGAGCTCCTACAATGAGCAGTTCTTC
clone size: -
V gene: TRBV25-1
J gene: TRBJ2-1
D gene: -

CDR3 protein: CASSLDGVDYGYTF
CDR3 DNA: TGTGCCAGCAGCTTAGATGGGGTTGACTATGGCTACACCTTC
clone size: -
V gene: TRBV7-2
J gene: TRBJ1-2
D gene: -

CDR3 protein: CASSWDRGHKGTEAFF
CDR3 DNA: TGTGCCAGCAGCTGGGACAGGGGGCATAAGGGCACTGAAGCTTTCTTT
clone size: -
V gene: TRBV7-4
J gene: TRBJ1-1
D gene: TRBD1

CDR3 protein: CASSQGVGIYGYTF
CDR3 DNA: TGCGCCAGCAGCCAAGGGGTGGGGATCTATGGCTACACCTTC
clone size: -
V gene: TRBV4-1
J gene: TRBJ1-2
D gene: -

CDR3 protein: CASTGTVGEKLFF
CDR3 DNA: TGCGCCAGCACAGGGACAGTCGGTGAAAAACTGTTTTTT
clone size: once
V gene: TRBV4-3
J gene: TRBJ1-4
D gene: TRBD1

CDR3 protein: CASSGTANTEAFF
CDR3 DNA: TGTGCCAGCAGCGGGACCGCTAACACTGAAGCTTTCTTT
clone size: -
V gene: TRBV12-3/TRBV12-4
J gene: TRBJ1-1
D gene: -

CDR3 protein: CASSFLDRGYNEQFF
CDR3 DNA: TGTGCCAGCAGCTTCTTGGACAGGGGCTACAATGAGCAGTTCTTC
clone size: -
V gene: TRBV5-6
J gene: TRBJ2-1
D gene: TRBD1

CDR3 protein: CASSRGAGYGYTF
CDR3 DNA: TGTGCCAGTAGTAGAGGGGCCGGGTATGGCTACACCTTC
clone size: few
V gene: TRBV19
J gene: TRBJ1-2
D gene: -

CDR3 protein: CASRHTGGIPYNEQFF
CDR3 DNA: TGTGCCAGCAGGCATACAGGAGGGATACCGTACAATGAGCAGTTCTTC
clone size: -
V gene: TRBV28
J gene: TRBJ2-1
D gene: -

CDR3 protein: CASSAQKGTSSYNSPLHF
CDR3 DNA: TGTGCCAGCAGTGCCCAGAAGGGAACGAGCTCCTATAATTCACCCCTCCACTTT
clone size: -
V gene: TRBV27
J gene: TRBJ1-6
D gene: -

CDR3 protein: CASSPRGGGTREQYF
CDR3 DNA: TGTGCCAGCAGCCCGAGGGGCGGTGGGACCCGCGAGCAGTACTTC
clone size: -
V gene: TRBV11-1
J gene: TRBJ2-7
D gene: -

CDR3 protein: CASSLDGRHGYTF
CDR3 DNA: TGTGCCAGCAGTTTAGATGGGAGGCATGGCTACACCTTC
clone size: -
V gene: TRBV12-3/TRBV12-4
J gene: TRBJ1-2
D gene: -

CDR3 protein: CASSWGGGTDTQYF
CDR3 DNA: TGTGCCAGCAGCTGGGGGGGCGGCACAGATACGCAGTATTTT
clone size: -
V gene: TRBV7-9
J gene: TRBJ2-3
D gene: -

CDR3 protein: CASSFGTVWEPPLYTF
CDR3 DNA: TGTGCCAGCAGCTTTGGGACAGTCTGGGAGCCCCCCCTCTACACCTTC
clone size: -
V gene: TRBV5-7
J gene: TRBJ1-2
D gene: TRBD1

CDR3 protein: CASSQQGGNQPQHF
CDR3 DNA: TGTGCCAGCAGCCAGCAGGGTGGCAATCAGCCCCAGCATTTT
clone size: -
V gene: TRBV9
J gene: TRBJ1-5
D gene: -

CDR3 protein: CATSDPPGLFQFF
CDR3 DNA: TGTGCCACCAGTGATCCCCCGGGACTTTTTCAGTTCTTC
clone size: -
V gene: TRBV24-1
J gene: TRBJ2-1
D gene: -